Each of the 4 T cell receptor beta chains below was sequenced from the same sample in a study of blood T cell repertoires in COVID-19. Sequencing used immunoSEQ multiplex PCR; TCRdb keeps in-frame clones, though not all of them. Among 210,000 or so clones listed, over 75% were seen once. The sequenced sample was PBMCs or T cells enriched from blood (not recorded which). These receptors all stem from a woman aged 40 to 55 with acute COVID-19.

The chain recombines TRBV27 with TRBJ2-7; D is possibly TRBD2 (6 bases). The CDR3 has 14 amino acids. Germline V CDR1 and CDR2: MNHEY, SMNVEV (reference sequence). V was cut by 0 bases and J by 2 bases, with 8 bases left in between. CDR3 amino acids: CASSLSRGAYEQYF. CDR3 sequence (DNA): TGTGCCAGCAGTTTATCGCGGGGAGCCTACGAGCAGTACTTC.

The genes are TRBV19 and TRBJ2-2; D remains ambiguous. V gave up 2 bases and J gave up 5 bases, with 9 bases separating them. This CDR3 comprises 14 residues. In germline, CDR1 is LNHDA, CDR2 SQIVND (reference sequence). The CDR3 DNA follows: TGTGCCAGTAGTATAAGAGGAGCAACCGGGGAGCTGTTTTTT. Its protein is CASSIRGATGELFF.

The J gene is TRBJ1-2, the V gene TRBV30; D unresolved. Trimming removed 5 bases from V and 4 bases from J, with 14 bases in between. This CDR3 has 13 residues. Germline lookup yields CDR1 GTSNPN and CDR2 SVGIG (reference sequence). In DNA form, the CDR3 reads TGTGCCTGGTCCCCGTGGGAGTTCTATGGCTACACCTTC. Its translation is CAWSPWEFYGYTF.

Turning to this clone: One end of the junction fails to match germline, which may point to a read error. The CDR3 sequence: CASSGILTPHTGELFF. The CDR3 DNA reads TGTGCCAGCAGTGGGATTCTGACACCCCACACCGGAGAGCTGTTTTTT. The chain couples TRBV6-1 to TRBJ2-2; D is undetermined. The germline V gene has CDR1 MNHNS and CDR2 SASEGT. The CDR3 spans 16 residues.